This entry lists 3 T cell receptor beta chains sequenced from one sample in a study of identical twins. TCRdb processed the 5' RACE reads anew with MiXCR; each CDR3 protein has one entry. Of about 530,000 distinct CDR3 sequences in the sample, 20% to 25% are singletons; the top ten hold approximately 0.52%. These data were also reused for a study on yellow fever vaccine responses in identical twins.

Sequencing input: CD4+ T cells sorted from blood. These receptors came from a woman younger than 30 in good health.

This clonotype was seen a few times. V usage is TRBV7-8 and J usage is TRBJ2-7; D is uncertain. The CDR3 consists of 14 residues. From germline, CDR1 is SGHVS and CDR2 FQNEAQ. The V gene lost 1 base and the J gene lost 4 bases, with 11 bases spanning the gap. The CDR3 reads CASSLGSIVYEQYV. CDR3 nucleotide sequence: TGTGCCAGCAGCTTAGGGAGTATCGTGTACGAGCAGTACGTC.

This clonotype came up a few times. The chain combines TRBV20-1 with TRBJ2-1; weak D call: TRBD2 (6 bases). CDR1 is DFQATT, CDR2 SNEGSKA, per germline (reference sequence). The CDR3 has 14 amino acids. V was trimmed by 6 bases and J by 0 bases, leaving 12 bases between them. Here the CDR3 DNA reads TGCAGTGCCCCGGGGGAGGACTCCTACAATGAGCAGTTCTTC. Its translation: CSAPGEDSYNEQFF.

This clonotype was detected only a few times. This chain joins TRBV27 and TRBJ2-3; D gene ambiguous. The germline V gene has CDR1 MNHEY and CDR2 SMNVEV (reference sequence). The CDR3 is 13 amino acids. V was cut by 6 bases and J by 4 bases, with 11 bases left in between. CDR3 sequence (DNA): TGTGCCAGCAGCCCGACGTGGGCAGATACGCAGTATTTT. It specifies CASSPTWADTQYF.